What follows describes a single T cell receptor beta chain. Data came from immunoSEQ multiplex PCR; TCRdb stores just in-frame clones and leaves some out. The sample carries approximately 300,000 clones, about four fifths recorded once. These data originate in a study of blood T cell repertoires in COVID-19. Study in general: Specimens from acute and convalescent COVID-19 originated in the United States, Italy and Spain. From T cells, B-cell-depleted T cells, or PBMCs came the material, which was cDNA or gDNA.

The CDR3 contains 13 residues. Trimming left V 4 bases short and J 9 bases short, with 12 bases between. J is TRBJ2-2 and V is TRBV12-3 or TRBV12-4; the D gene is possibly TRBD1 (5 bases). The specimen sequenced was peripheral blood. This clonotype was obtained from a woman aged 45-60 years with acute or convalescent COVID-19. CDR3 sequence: CASSSDISWELFF. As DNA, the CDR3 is TGTGCCAGCAGTTCGGACATCTCCTGGGAGCTGTTTTTT.